These 32 T cell receptor beta chains were sequenced from one sample in a study of neoadjuvant anti-PD-1 for oral cavity cancer (dated by TCRdb to the early 2020s). Library generation was performed with the immunoSEQ multiplex PCR assay. TCRdb carries this immuneACCESS record with in-frame sequences only. Its versions omit some clonotypes, under half of them owing to an unresolved V gene in the studies checked, with the rest unexplained. The sample table holds tens of thousands of clones, of which approximately 81% were seen once. The ten largest clones take up about 3.7% of the sample. The sample's time point label, in plain terms: after neoadjuvant nivolumab, at surgical resection. Sequenced here: PBMCs, sampled after nivolumab (anti-PD-1) treatment. The source of these receptors is a person between 40 and 80 years old with oral cavity squamous cell carcinoma.

This clone came up a few times. V usage is TRBV10-3 and J usage is TRBJ1-4, with 7 nucleotides matching TRBD1. After removal of 10 bases from V and 6 bases from J, the junction contained 8 bases not matched to a gene. The CDR3 sequence is 13 residues long. Germline loops: CDR1 ENHRY, CDR2 SYGVKD. The CDR3 DNA reads as TGTGCCACCCAAGACAGGGTTGATGAAAAACTGTTTTTT. It encodes CATQDRVDEKLFF.

This clone was seen only once. The chain uses TRBV7-6 and TRBJ2-3; perhaps TRBD1 as D (6 bases). Germline V gene sequence: CDR1 SGHVS, CDR2 FNYEAQ. V lost 5 bases and J lost 4, with 16 bases in between. CDR3 length: 15 residues. The CDR3: CASSIGRGRADTQYF. DNA for the CDR3: TGTGCCAGCAGCATCGGCAGGGGCCGCGCAGATACGCAGTATTTT.

The chain joins TRBV4-2 to TRBJ2-1; D call uncertain. CDR1 and CDR2 from the germline V gene are LGHNA and YNFKEQ. With 0 bases removed from V and 5 bases from J, the gap between germline ends came to 14 bases. The CDR3 has 16 amino acids. CDR3 DNA: TGTGCCAGCAGCCAAGATTCATCGACTCCTAACAATGAGCAGTTCTTC. It yields the protein CASSQDSSTPNNEQFF.

The CDR3: CASTRDRGRNEQYF. CDR3 in DNA: TGCGCCAGCACCCGGGACAGGGGCAGAAACGAGCAGTACTTC. The chain combines TRBV5-1 with TRBJ2-7, with 10 bases fitting TRBD1. Trimming removed 6 bases from V and 5 bases from J; junction bases left unmatched: 8. Germline V lookup: CDR1 SGHRS, CDR2 YFSETQ. The CDR3 loop spans 14 amino acids.

The chain employs TRBV29-1 and TRBJ2-2; D possibly uses TRBD1 or TRBD2 (5 bases each). There are 14 residues in the CDR3. V gave up 3 bases and J gave up 0 bases, with 8 bases separating them. CDR1 is SQVTM, CDR2 ANQGSEA, per germline. CDR3 sequence: CSVERGSNTGELFF. For the CDR3, the DNA is TGCAGCGTTGAGAGGGGCTCGAACACCGGGGAGCTGTTTTTT.

The chain uses TRBV20-1 and TRBJ1-1, with D hard to call. Germline lookup yields CDR1 DFQATT and CDR2 SNEGSKA (reference sequence). CDR3 length: 11 amino acids. With 1 base removed from V and 3 bases from J, the gap between germline ends came to 3 bases. The CDR3 region has the DNA TGCAGTGCTAGAGGACACACTGAAGCTTTCTTT. Translation gives CSARGHTEAFF.

This rearrangement joins TRBV2 to TRBJ2-3; the match to TRBD2 covers 10 bases. CDR3 length equals 15 residues. Trimming cost V 0 bases and J 8 bases; bases outside gene matches: 5. Per the germline V gene, CDR1 is SNHLY and CDR2 is FYNNEI. The CDR3 DNA reads TGTGCCAGCAGTGAAGCGGGAGCGGGAGGGGGTACGCAGTATTTT. It encodes CASSEAGAGGGTQYF.

This chain links TRBV5-1 with TRBJ1-3, with D hard to call. V lost 1 base, J lost 0 bases, and 8 bases lay in between. Germline assignment: CDR1 SGHRS and CDR2 YFSETQ. The CDR3 sequence is 15 residues long. CDR3 in amino acids: CASSLRADSGNTIYF. CDR3 DNA: TGCGCCAGCAGCTTGAGGGCAGACTCTGGAAACACCATATATTTT.

The chain recombines TRBV9 with TRBJ2-3; 9 positions match TRBD2. The CDR3 is 17 residues long. CDR1 SGDLS and CDR2 YYNGEE come from the germline V gene. V was clipped by 0 bases and J by 3 bases; unmatched bases: 8. CDR3 nucleotide sequence: TGTGCCAGCAGCGTAGGGGGCGGGAGGGACTTGACAGATACGCAGTATTTT. It codes for CASSVGGGRDLTDTQYF.

CDR3 amino acids: CASRVGRYEAFF. CDR3 DNA sequence: TGTGCCAGCAGAGTAGGACGCTATGAAGCTTTCTTT. The chain carries TRBV6-1 and TRBJ1-1, with unresolved D. The V gene's germline CDR1 is MNHNS and CDR2 SASEGT. The V and J ends lost 6 bases and 7 bases respectively, with 12 bases between them. This CDR3 comprises 12 residues.

The chain joins TRBV6-5 to TRBJ2-7; perhaps D is TRBD1 or TRBD2 (6 bases each). This CDR3 has 15 residues. Germline V gene sequence: CDR1 MNHEY, CDR2 SVGAGI. The ends were cut back, 4 bases at V and 0 bases at J, with 13 bases in the middle. The CDR3 nucleotides are TGTGCCAGCAGTTCGGGGGCAGCCAACTCCTACGAGCAGTACTTC. Translation: CASSSGAANSYEQYF.

The chain employs TRBV7-8 and TRBJ2-1; either TRBD1 or TRBD2 may supply D (5 bases each). Deletions cut 7 bases from V and 9 bases from J, with 16 bases between. CDR3 length: 13 amino acids. From germline, CDR1 is SGHVS and CDR2 FQNEAQ. The CDR3 nucleotides read TGTGCCAGCAATACGGGGACCCCGGTTGAGCAGTTCTTC. Its translation is CASNTGTPVEQFF.

The chain is built from TRBV27 and TRBJ1-1, with D unresolved. CDR1 is MNHEY, CDR2 SMNVEV, per germline (reference sequence). This CDR3 spans 15 amino acids. The germline V and J ends were trimmed by 2 bases and 0 bases, with 10 bases remaining between them. The CDR3 here is CASSLEGRVNTEAFF. Written as DNA, the CDR3 is TGTGCCAGCAGTTTAGAAGGACGGGTGAACACTGAAGCTTTCTTT.

CDR3 DNA sequence: TGTGCCAGCAGCGCTCAGGCGATCGAGCAGTACTTC. Translated, it gives CASSAQAIEQYF. The rearrangement uses TRBV11-2 and TRBJ2-7; D ambiguous. V lost 5 bases, J lost 6 bases, and 11 bases lay in between. This CDR3 comprises 12 residues. The germline V gene has CDR1 SGHAT and CDR2 FQNNGV.

The rearrangement links TRBV18 to TRBJ2-7, with 7 positions matching TRBD1. V gave up 3 bases and J gave up 5 bases; unmatched junction bases: 13. This CDR3 spans 16 amino acids. Germline V lookup: CDR1 KGHSH, CDR2 LQKENI. DNA for the CDR3: TGTGCCAGCTCACCCCAAATCCAAAAAACAGGGGACGAGCAGTACTTC. Protein: CASSPQIQKTGDEQYF.

This clone was found a few times. V is TRBV5-1 and J is TRBJ2-7; TRBD1 agrees at 7 bases. The junction had 3 bases not matched to a gene; V was cut back by 3 bases and J by 3 bases. The CDR3 spans 13 residues. Germline V gene lookup returns CDR1 SGHRS and CDR2 YFSETQ. The CDR3: CASSWGQSYEQYF. The CDR3 DNA is TGCGCCAGCAGCTGGGGACAGAGCTACGAGCAGTACTTC.

This rearrangement joins TRBV6-6 to TRBJ2-7; D gene ambiguous. The CDR3 runs 11 residues. Trimming left V 5 bases short and J 2 bases short, with 4 bases between. Germline V gene sequence: CDR1 MNHNY, CDR2 SVGAGI (reference sequence). CDR3 DNA: TGTGCCAGCAGTCTTACCTACGAGCAGTACTTC. It is translated as CASSLTYEQYF.

The gene calls are TRBV5-1 and TRBJ1-1; D possibly corresponds to TRBD1 (5 bases). The CDR3 extends over 15 amino acids. The ends were cut back, 1 base at V and 3 bases at J, with 13 bases in the middle. Germline V gene data show CDR1 as SGHRS and CDR2 as YFSETQ. Written as DNA, the CDR3 is TGCGCCAGCAGCTTGTTGGGGCGAGGGGACACTGAAGCTTTCTTT. Amino acids: CASSLLGRGDTEAFF.

V is TRBV6-1 and J is TRBJ1-4; 9 bases line up with TRBD1. Germline V gene sequence: CDR1 MNHNS, CDR2 SASEGT. The CDR3 is 14 amino acids. Trimming cost V 5 bases and J 7 bases; bases outside gene matches: 5. This CDR3 reads CASSKGQGGEKLFF. For the CDR3, the DNA is TGTGCCAGCAGTAAGGGACAGGGTGGTGAAAAACTGTTTTTT.

This chain links TRBV28 with TRBJ2-7, with 12 bases that match TRBD1. Germline loops: CDR1 MDHEN, CDR2 SYDVKM. The CDR3 has 14 amino acids. The junction had 5 bases not matched to a gene; V was cut back by 6 bases and J by 5 bases. The CDR3 protein is CASSPGTGGDEQYF. The CDR3 nucleotides read TGTGCCAGCAGCCCCGGGACAGGGGGCGACGAGCAGTACTTC.

This clone is a singleton in its sample. V usage is TRBV6-6 and J usage is TRBJ2-7; 8 bases fit TRBD2. The J call is in doubt because the DNA end fits TRBJ2-1 better. CDR3 length equals 15 residues. Germline CDR1 reads MNHNY; CDR2 reads SVGAGI (reference sequence). The CDR3 sequence: CASSEREIGDNEQFF. The CDR3 DNA reads as TGTGCCAGCAGCGAGCGGGAGATTGGCGACAATGAGCAGTTCTTC.

The chain has TRBV29-1 and TRBJ2-1; D is possibly TRBD2 (6 bases). V was trimmed by 2 bases and J by 6 bases, leaving 14 bases between them. Germline loops: CDR1 SQVTM, CDR2 ANQGSEA. The CDR3 contains 14 residues. CDR3 loop: CSVERVHGGNEQFF. The CDR3 DNA reads as TGCAGCGTTGAAAGGGTCCACGGGGGCAATGAGCAGTTCTTC.

The genes are TRBV30 and TRBJ2-2; weak D call: TRBD2 (6 bases). The CDR3 is made up of 18 amino acids. Trimming removed 6 bases from V and 2 bases from J, with 25 bases in between. Germline CDR1 is GTSNPN and CDR2 is SVGIG (reference sequence). The chain's CDR3 is CACLQVGLPNLNTGELFF. The DNA of the CDR3 is TGTGCCTGCCTCCAGGTGGGACTCCCAAACCTAAACACCGGGGAGCTGTTTTTT.

The CDR3 DNA is TGTGCCTGGAGTCTTAGGACCACCTCGGCCGGGGAGCTGTTTTTT. It specifies CAWSLRTTSAGELFF. The genes are TRBV30 and TRBJ2-2; D is ambiguous. CDR3 length equals 15 residues. The germline V gene has CDR1 GTSNPN and CDR2 SVGIG (reference sequence). The V end lost 2 bases, the J end lost 6 bases, and 16 bases lay between the germline ends.

The chain employs TRBV2 and TRBJ1-1; D is unresolved. The CDR3 is 13 amino acids. With 4 bases removed from V and 4 bases from J, the gap between germline ends came to 10 bases. CDR1 and CDR2 from the germline V gene are SNHLY and FYNNEI. The CDR3 nucleotides are TGTGCCAGCAGTGTAGGGCGCAGCACTGAAGCTTTCTTT. This gives the protein CASSVGRSTEAFF.

The table lists this clone with a count of one. The chain is built from TRBV6-6 and TRBJ2-1; possible D gene TRBD2, 6 bases. This CDR3 spans 16 amino acids. Germline CDR1 reads MNHNY; CDR2 reads SVGAGI (reference sequence). V lost 6 bases to trimming and J lost 5 bases, with 20 bases between them. This CDR3 reads CASSQQLADPNNEQFF. CDR3 in DNA: TGTGCCAGCAGCCAACAACTAGCTGACCCGAACAATGAGCAGTTCTTC.

The rearrangement links TRBV5-4 to TRBJ2-7; the D call may be TRBD1 or TRBD2 (5 bases each). Germline V lookup: CDR1 SGHNT, CDR2 YYREEE (reference sequence). The V end was cut by 4 bases, the J end by 6 bases, with 11 bases between. This CDR3 has 12 amino acids. The CDR3 reads CASSRDPSEQYF. For the CDR3, the DNA is TGTGCCAGCAGCCGGGACCCCTCCGAGCAGTACTTC.

V usage is TRBV28 and J usage is TRBJ1-5, with D possibly being TRBD1 (5 bases). The V end was cut by 6 bases, the J end by 6 bases, with 12 bases between. CDR3 size: 13 residues. Germline CDR1 and CDR2: MDHEN and SYDVKM. The chain's CDR3 is CASSPLDSQPQHF. The CDR3 bases are TGTGCCAGCAGCCCCCTTGACAGTCAGCCCCAGCATTTT.

The rearrangement links TRBV6-1 to TRBJ1-4; no reliable D call. In germline, CDR1 is MNHNS, CDR2 SASEGT. This CDR3 region has 12 residues. Trimming removed 4 bases at V and 10 bases at J, with 10 bases between. In DNA, the CDR3 is TGTGCCAGCAGTGTTGGGTCGGGAAAACTGTTTTTT. Its translation: CASSVGSGKLFF.

The chain joins TRBV6-1 to TRBJ1-1, with D uncertain. Germline CDR1 is MNHNS and CDR2 is SASEGT. The CDR3 loop spans 12 amino acids. V was pared by 5 bases and J by 5 bases, with 9 bases between. The DNA of the CDR3 is TGTGCCAGCAGTAGATTTTTGACTGAAGCTTTCTTT. It is translated as CASSRFLTEAFF.

J is TRBJ2-6 and V is TRBV6-5; D gene ambiguous. CDR3 size: 15 residues. Germline V gene sequence: CDR1 MNHEY, CDR2 SVGAGI. V was clipped by 3 bases and J by 4 bases, with 10 bases between them. The CDR3 DNA follows: TGTGCCAGCAGTTATGTCAGGTCCGGGGCCAACGTCCTGACTTTC. This gives the protein CASSYVRSGANVLTF.

This CDR3 reads CASSEAARGLETQYF. CDR3 sequence (DNA): TGTGCCAGCAGTGAAGCAGCCAGGGGGCTGGAGACCCAGTACTTC. The genes are TRBV2 and TRBJ2-5; TRBD1 aligns across 8 bases. The CDR3 is made up of 15 amino acids. Germline CDR1 and CDR2: SNHLY and FYNNEI. With V trimmed by 0 bases and J by 5 bases, 5 bases remained unmatched.